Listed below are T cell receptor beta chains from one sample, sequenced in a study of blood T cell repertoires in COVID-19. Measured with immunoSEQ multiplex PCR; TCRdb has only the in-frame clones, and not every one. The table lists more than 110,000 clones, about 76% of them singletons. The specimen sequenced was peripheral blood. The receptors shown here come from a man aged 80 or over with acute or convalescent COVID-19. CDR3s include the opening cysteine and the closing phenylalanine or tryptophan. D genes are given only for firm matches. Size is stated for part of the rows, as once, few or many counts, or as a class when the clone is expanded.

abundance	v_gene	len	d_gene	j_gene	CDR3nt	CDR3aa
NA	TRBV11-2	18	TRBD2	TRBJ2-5	TGTGCCAGCAGCTTATCGAGACTAGCGGGGGGGCGTCGGGAGACCCAGTACTTC	CASSLSRLAGGRRETQYF
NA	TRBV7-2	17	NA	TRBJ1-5	TGTGCCAGCAGCTTAGGGCCAGGGCCGTATAGCAATCAGCCCCAGCATTTT	CASSLGPGPYSNQPQHF
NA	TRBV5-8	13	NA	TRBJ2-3	TGTGCCAGCAGCTGGCGGGGCACAGATACGCAGTATTTT	CASSWRGTDTQYF
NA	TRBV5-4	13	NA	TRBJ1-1	TGTGCCAGCAGAACCACAGGGTACACTGAAGCTTTCTTT	CASRTTGYTEAFF
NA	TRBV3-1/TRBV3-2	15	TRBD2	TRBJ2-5	TGTGCCAGCAGCCAACCCAGCGGGGGGAAAGAGACCCAGTACTTC	CASSQPSGGKETQYF
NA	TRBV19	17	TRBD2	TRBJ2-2	TGTGCCAGTAGTAACCCCACTAGCGGGGGGGCCGCCGGGGAGCTGTTTTTT	CASSNPTSGGAAGELFF
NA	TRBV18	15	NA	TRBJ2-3	TGTGCCAGCTCACCCCTAGTAGCTTCCACAGATACGCAGTATTTT	CASSPLVASTDTQYF
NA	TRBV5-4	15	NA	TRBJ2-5	TGTGCCAGCAGCCCCCCCGATACAGGGACGGAGACCCAGTACTTC	CASSPPDTGTETQYF
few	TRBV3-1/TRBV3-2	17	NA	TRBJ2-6	TGTGCCAGCAGCCCACACAGCTCGAGCTCTGGGGCCAACGTCCTGACTTTC	CASSPHSSSSGANVLTF
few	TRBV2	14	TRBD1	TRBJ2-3	TGTGCCAGCAGGACAGGGGGCGGTCAGGATACGCAGTATTTT	CASRTGGGQDTQYF
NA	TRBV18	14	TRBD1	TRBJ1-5	TGTGCCAGCTCACCAGGAGGGGGCGGACAGCCCCAGCATTTT	CASSPGGGGQPQHF
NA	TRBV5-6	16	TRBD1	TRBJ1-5	TGTGCCAGCAGCTTGGGGGGCAACAGGGGAGGACAGCCCCAGCATTTT	CASSLGGNRGGQPQHF
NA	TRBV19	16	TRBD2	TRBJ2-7	TGTGCCAGTAGCCAAACTAAGCGGGGGAGCTCCTACGAGCAGTACTTC	CASSQTKRGSSYEQYF
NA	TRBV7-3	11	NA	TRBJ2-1	TGTGCCAGCAGCCAGGGAGGAGAGCAGTTCTTC	CASSQGGEQFF
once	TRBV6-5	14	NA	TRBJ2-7	TGTGCCAGCAGGGCCCCCGGGACTTCCTACGAGCAGTACTTC	CASRAPGTSYEQYF
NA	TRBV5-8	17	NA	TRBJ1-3	TGTGCCAGCAGCTTGGATGGACACACGAACTCTGGAAACACCATATATTTT	CASSLDGHTNSGNTIYF
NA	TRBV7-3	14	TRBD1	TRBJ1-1	TGTGCCAGCAGCGCGCAGGGGGAGAACACTGAAGCTTTCTTT	CASSAQGENTEAFF
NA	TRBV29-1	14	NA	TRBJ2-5	TGCAGCCAGGAGGGGACAGAGGGTGGTGAGACCCAGTACTTC	CSQEGTEGGETQYF
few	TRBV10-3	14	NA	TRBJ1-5	TGTGCCATCAGCGAACTTCAGGGCAATCAGCCCCAGCATTTT	CAISELQGNQPQHF
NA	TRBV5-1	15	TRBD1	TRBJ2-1	TGCGCCAGCAGCATGGGGACAGGGCGGTCGTTTGAGCAGTTCTTC	CASSMGTGRSFEQFF
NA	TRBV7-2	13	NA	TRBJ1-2	TGTGCCAGCAGCTACGGGGGGCCCTATGGCTACACCTTC	CASSYGGPYGYTF
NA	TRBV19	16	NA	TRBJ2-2	TGTGCCAGTAGTTACCGGAGGGGGAGGGGCACCGGGGAGCTGTTTTTT	CASSYRRGRGTGELFF
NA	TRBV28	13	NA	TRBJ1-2	TGTGCCAGCAGTTTATTAACAGGGAGAGGCTACACCTTC	CASSLLTGRGYTF
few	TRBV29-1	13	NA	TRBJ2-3	TGCAGCGTTGCTACAGGGCGGGCAGATACGCAGTATTTT	CSVATGRADTQYF
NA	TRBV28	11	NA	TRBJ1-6	TGTGCCAGCGCCTCCGAGGGTGCCCTCCACTTT	CASASEGALHF
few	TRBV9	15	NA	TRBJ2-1	TGTGCCAGCAGCGCAGGGTCCAACTCCTACAATGAGCAGTTCTTC	CASSAGSNSYNEQFF
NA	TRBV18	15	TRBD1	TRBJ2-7	TGTGCCAGCTCACCGGGGCAGGGGGCTGGGTACGAGCAGTACTTC	CASSPGQGAGYEQYF
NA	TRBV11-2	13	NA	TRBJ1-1	TGTGCCAGCAGCTTAGGGACGGGAACTGAAGCTTTCTTT	CASSLGTGTEAFF
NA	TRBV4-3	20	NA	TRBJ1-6	TGCGCCAGCAGCCAATACCCCCGGGGGGGTGGCGCCTATGGCAATTCACCCCTCCACTTT	CASSQYPRGGGAYGNSPLHF
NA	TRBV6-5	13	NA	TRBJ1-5	TGTGCCACGGAACAGGTTCGTAATCAGCCCCAGCATTTT	CATEQVRNQPQHF
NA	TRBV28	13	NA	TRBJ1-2	TGTGCCCTTGGGGGGGGCGCGGGGTATGGCTACACCTTC	CALGGGAGYGYTF
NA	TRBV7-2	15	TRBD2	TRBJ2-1	TGTGCCAGCAGCTTATCGACGGGGGGGTCTTATGAGCAGTTCTTC	CASSLSTGGSYEQFF
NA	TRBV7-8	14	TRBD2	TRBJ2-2	TGTGCCAGTGCCGGGACTAGAGACTCCGGGGAGCTGTTTTTT	CASAGTRDSGELFF
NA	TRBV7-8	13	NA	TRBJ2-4	TGTGCCAGCGCGGGGGCCAGTGGAAACATTCAGTACTTC	CASAGASGNIQYF
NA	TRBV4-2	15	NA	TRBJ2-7	TGTGCCAGCAGCCAAGTCTTGCCCAGGGCCCACGAGCAGTACTTC	CASSQVLPRAHEQYF
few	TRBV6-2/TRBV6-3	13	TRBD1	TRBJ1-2	TGTGCCAGCAGTTATGGACAGGGGACAACCGCCACCTTC	CASSYGQGTTATF
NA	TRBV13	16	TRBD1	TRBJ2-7	TGTGCCAGCAGCTTAGGCCTCCAGGGGGCTTTAGGCGAGCAGTACTTC	CASSLGLQGALGEQYF
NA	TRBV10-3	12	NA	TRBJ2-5	TGTGCCACCGGGATCTCTGCGGAGACCCAGTACTTC	CATGISAETQYF